The clone carrying this T cell receptor beta chain was seen a few times. The sample is drawn from a study of regulatory T cells in long-lasting Graves disease. Libraries of TCR beta came from iRepertoire HTBI primers plus Arm-PCR of CDR3 regions. TCRdb re-called the multiplex PCR reads through MiXCR, storing one row per CDR3 protein. The data show roughly 400,000 distinct CDR3 sequences, roughly 15% seen once. The CDR3 length is 16 residues. The germline V gene has CDR1 ENHRY and CDR2 SYGVKD. Trimming removed 3 bases from V and 2 bases from J, with 13 bases in between. Time point here: newly diagnosed GD, antithyroid drugs for less than 3 months. The TCR library was made from RNA extracted from PBMCs. In addition, the sample was reused for a study of T cells in Graves' hyperthyroidism and ophthalmopathy. That study reports: Graves' hyperthyroidism is called stable when ophthalmopathy does not progress within 18 months. A 13 V-J model separated ophthalmopathy from stable hyperthyroidism.

The source is a woman aged 18-35 years with Graves disease. The source was peripheral blood mononuclear cells (PBMCs), collected at new diagnosis, from a patient treated with antithyroid drugs. This chain joins TRBV10-3 and TRBJ2-2, with D perhaps matching TRBD1 (6 bases). The CDR3 DNA reads TGTGCCATCAGTGATCCCCGGACAGCTAACACCGGGGAGCTGTTTTTT. It specifies CAISDPRTANTGELFF.